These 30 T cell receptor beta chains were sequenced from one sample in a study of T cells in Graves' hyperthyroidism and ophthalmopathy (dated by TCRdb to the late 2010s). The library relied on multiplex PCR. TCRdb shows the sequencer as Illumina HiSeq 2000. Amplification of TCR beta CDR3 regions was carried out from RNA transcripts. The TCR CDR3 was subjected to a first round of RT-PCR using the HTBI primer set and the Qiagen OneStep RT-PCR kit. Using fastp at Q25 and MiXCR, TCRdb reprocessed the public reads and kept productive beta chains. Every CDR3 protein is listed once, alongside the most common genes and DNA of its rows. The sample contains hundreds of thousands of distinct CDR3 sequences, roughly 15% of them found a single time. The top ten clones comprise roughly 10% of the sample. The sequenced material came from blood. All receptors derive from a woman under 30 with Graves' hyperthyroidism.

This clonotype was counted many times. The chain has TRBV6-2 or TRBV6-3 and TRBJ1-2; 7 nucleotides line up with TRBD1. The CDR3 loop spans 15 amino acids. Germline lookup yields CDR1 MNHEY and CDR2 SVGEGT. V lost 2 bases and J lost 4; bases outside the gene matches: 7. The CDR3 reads CASSYGTGTAYGYTF. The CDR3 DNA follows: TGTGCCAGCAGTTACGGAACCGGGACAGCCTATGGCTACACCTTC.

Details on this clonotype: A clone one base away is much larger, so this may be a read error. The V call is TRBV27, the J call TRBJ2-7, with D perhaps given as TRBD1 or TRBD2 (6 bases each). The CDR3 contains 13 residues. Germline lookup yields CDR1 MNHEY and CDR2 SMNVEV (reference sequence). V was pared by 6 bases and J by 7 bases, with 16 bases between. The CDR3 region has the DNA TGTGCCAGCAGAACGTGGGGGGCTAGGGAGCAGTACTTC. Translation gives CASRTWGAREQYF.

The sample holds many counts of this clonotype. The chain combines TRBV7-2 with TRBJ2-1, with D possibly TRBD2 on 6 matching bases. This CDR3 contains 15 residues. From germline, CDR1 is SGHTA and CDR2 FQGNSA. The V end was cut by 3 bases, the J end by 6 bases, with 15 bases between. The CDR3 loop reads CASSLTGLESNEQFF. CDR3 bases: TGTGCCAGCAGCTTGACGGGACTCGAAAGCAATGAGCAGTTCTTC.

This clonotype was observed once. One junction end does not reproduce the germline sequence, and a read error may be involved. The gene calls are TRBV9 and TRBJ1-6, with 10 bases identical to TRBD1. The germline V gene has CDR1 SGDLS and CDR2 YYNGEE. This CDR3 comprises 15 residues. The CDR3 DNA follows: TGTGCCAGCAGCTCGCGACAGGGGGCAAATTCGCCCCTCCACTTT. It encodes CASSSRQGANSPLHF.

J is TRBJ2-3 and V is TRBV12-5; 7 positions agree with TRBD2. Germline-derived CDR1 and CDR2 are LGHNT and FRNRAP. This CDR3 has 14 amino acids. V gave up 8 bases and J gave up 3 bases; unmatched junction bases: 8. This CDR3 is CASTPGGRTDTQYF. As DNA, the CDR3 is TGTGCTAGTACCCCGGGGGGTCGGACAGATACGCAGTATTTT.

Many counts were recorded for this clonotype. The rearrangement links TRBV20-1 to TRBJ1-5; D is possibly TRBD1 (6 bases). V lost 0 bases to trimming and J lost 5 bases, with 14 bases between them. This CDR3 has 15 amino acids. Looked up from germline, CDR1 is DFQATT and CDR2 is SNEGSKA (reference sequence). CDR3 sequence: CSAREEGTQHQPQHF. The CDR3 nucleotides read TGCAGTGCTAGAGAGGAAGGGACACAACATCAGCCCCAGCATTTT.

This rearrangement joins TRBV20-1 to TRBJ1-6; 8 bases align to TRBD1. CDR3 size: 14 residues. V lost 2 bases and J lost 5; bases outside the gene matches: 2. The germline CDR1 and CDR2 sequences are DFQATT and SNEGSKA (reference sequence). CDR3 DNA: TGCAGTGCTAGACCACAGGGGGATAATTCACCCCTCCACTTT. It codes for CSARPQGDNSPLHF.

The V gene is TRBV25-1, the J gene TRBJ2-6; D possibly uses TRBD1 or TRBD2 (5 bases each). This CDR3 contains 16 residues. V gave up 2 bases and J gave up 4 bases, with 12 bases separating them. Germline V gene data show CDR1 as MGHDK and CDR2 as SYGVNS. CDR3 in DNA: TGTGCCAGCAGTGAAGGGGGAATGGCCGGGGCCAACGTCCTGACTTTC. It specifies CASSEGGMAGANVLTF.

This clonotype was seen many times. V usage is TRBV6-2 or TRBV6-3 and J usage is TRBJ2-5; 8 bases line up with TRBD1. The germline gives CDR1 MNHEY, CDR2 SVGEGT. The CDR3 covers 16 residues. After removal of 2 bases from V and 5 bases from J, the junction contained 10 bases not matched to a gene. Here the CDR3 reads CASSYVPRTGRETQYF. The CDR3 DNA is TGTGCCAGCAGTTACGTCCCGCGGACAGGGCGCGAGACCCAGTACTTC.

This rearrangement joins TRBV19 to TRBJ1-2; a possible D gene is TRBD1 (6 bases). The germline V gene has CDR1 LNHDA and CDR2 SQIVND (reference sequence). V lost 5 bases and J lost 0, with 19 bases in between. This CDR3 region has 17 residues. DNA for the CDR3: TGTGCCAGTAGTTCAAACAGGGCGCGGACCTCTAACTATGGCTACACCTTC. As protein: CASSSNRARTSNYGYTF.

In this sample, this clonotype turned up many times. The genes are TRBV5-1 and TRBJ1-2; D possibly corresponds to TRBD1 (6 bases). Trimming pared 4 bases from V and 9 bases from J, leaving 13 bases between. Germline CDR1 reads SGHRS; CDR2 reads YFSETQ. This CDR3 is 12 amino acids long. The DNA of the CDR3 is TGCGCCAGCAGCACAGGACAGTCCAGCTACACCTTC. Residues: CASSTGQSSYTF.

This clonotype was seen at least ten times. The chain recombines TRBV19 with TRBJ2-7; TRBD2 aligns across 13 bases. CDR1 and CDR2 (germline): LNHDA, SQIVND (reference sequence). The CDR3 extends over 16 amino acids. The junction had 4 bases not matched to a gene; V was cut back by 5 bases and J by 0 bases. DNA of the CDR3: TGTGCCAGTAGTTACGGGACTAGCGGGACCTCCTACGAGCAGTACTTC. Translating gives CASSYGTSGTSYEQYF.

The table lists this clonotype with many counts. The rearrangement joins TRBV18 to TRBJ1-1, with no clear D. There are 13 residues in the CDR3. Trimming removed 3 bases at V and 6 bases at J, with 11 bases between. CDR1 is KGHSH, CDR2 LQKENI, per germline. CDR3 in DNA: TGTGCCAGCTCACCTTTAGAGGGTTCTGAAGCTTTCTTT. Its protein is CASSPLEGSEAFF.

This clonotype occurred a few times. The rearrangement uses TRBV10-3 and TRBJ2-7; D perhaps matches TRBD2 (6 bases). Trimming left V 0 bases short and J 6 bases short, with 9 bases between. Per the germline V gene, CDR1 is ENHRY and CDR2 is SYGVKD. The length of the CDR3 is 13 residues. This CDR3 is CAISESRGVEQYF. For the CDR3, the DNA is TGTGCCATCAGTGAGTCTCGCGGGGTCGAGCAGTACTTC.

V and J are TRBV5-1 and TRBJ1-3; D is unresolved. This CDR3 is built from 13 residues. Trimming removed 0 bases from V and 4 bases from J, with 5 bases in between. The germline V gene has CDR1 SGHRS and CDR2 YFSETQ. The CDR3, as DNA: TGCGCCAGCAGCTTGGGGCTCGGAAACACCATATATTTT. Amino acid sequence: CASSLGLGNTIYF.

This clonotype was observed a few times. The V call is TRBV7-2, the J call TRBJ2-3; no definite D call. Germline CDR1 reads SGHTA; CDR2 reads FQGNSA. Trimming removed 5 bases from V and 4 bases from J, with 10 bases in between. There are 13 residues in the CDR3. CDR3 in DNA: TGTGCCAGCAGCCCCACCTGGGCAGATACGCAGTATTTT. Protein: CASSPTWADTQYF.

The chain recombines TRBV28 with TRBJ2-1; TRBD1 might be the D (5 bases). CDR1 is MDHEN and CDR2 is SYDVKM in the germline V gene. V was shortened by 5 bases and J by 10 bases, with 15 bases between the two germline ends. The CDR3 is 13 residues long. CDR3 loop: CASSGAVTREQFF. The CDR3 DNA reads TGTGCCAGCAGTGGGGCGGTGACTCGAGAGCAGTTCTTC.

The CDR3 DNA sequence: TGTGCCAGCAGATCTAGCGGGAACGCCACAGATACGCAGTATTTT. Translation: CASRSSGNATDTQYF. The rearrangement uses TRBV2 and TRBJ2-3; 9 positions agree with TRBD2. Germline loops: CDR1 SNHLY, CDR2 FYNNEI. This CDR3 region has 15 residues. With 6 bases clipped from V and 2 bases from J, the junction kept 6 bases outside the gene matches. Full variable domain (missing parts from reference TRBV2 and TRBJ2-3): EPEVTQTPSHQVTQMGQEVILRCVPISNHLYFYWYRQILGQKVEFLVSFYNNEISEKSEIFDDQFSVERPDGSNFTLKIRSTKLEDSAMYFCASRSSGNATDTQYFGPGTRLTVL.

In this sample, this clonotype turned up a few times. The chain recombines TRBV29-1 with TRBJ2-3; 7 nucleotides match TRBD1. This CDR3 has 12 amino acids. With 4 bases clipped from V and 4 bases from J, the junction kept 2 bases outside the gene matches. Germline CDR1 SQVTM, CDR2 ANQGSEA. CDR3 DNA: TGCAGCGTTGTCACAGGGGCAGATACGCAGTATTTT. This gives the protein CSVVTGADTQYF.

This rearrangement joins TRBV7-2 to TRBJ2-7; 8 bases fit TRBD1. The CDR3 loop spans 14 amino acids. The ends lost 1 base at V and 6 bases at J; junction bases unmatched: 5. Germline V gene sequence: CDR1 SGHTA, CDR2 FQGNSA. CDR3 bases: TGTGCCAGCAGCTTAGGGACAGGGCCGGGCGAGCAGTACTTC. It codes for CASSLGTGPGEQYF.

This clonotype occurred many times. CDR3 sequence: CSATRTGYSYEQYF. CDR3 in DNA: TGCAGTGCGACCCGTACGGGGTACTCCTACGAGCAGTACTTC. The chain recombines TRBV20-1 with TRBJ2-7; possible D gene TRBD2, 5 bases. In germline, CDR1 is DFQATT, CDR2 SNEGSKA (reference sequence). The CDR3 loop spans 14 amino acids. Trimming removed 6 bases at V and 0 bases at J, with 15 bases between.

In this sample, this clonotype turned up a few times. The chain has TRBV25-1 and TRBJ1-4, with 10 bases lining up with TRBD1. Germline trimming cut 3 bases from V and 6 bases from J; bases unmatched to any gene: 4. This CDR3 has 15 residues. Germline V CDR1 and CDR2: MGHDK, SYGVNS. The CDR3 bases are TGTGCCAGCAGTGACACCGGGACAGGGGATGAAAAACTGTTTTTT. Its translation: CASSDTGTGDEKLFF. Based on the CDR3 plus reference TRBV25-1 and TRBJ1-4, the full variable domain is EADIYQTPRYLVIGTGKKITLECSQTMGHDKMYWYQQDPGMELHLIHYSYGVNSTEKGDLSSESTVSRIRTEHFPLTLESARPSHTSQYLCASSDTGTGDEKLFFGSGTQLSVL.

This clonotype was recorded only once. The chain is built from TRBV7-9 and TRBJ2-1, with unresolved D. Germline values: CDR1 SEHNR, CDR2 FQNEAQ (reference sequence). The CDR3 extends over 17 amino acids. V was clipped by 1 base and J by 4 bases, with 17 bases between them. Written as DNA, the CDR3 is TGTGCCAGCAGCTTAGGGGTGACGGTTTTTAGGTACAATGAGCAGTTCTTC. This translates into CASSLGVTVFRYNEQFF.

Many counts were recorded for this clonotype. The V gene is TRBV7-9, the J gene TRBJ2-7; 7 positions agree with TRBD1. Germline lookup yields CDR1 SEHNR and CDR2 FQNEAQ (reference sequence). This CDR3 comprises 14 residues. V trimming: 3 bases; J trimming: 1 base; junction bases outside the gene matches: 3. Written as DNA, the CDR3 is TGTGCCAGCAGCTTCAGGGGGAATTCCTACGAGCAGTACTTC. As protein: CASSFRGNSYEQYF.

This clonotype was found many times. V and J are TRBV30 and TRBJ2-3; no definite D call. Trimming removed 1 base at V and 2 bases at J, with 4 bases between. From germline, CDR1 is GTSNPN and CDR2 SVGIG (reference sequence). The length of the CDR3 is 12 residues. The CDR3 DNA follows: TGTGCCTGGAGTGAATACACAGATACGCAGTATTTT. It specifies CAWSEYTDTQYF.

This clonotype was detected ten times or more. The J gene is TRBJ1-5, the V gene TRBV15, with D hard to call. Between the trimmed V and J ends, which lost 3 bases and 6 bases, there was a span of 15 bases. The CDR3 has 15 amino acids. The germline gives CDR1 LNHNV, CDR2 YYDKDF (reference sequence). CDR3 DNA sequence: TGTGCCACCAGCAGTAACATAGGCACAAGTCAGCCCCAGCATTTT. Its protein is CATSSNIGTSQPQHF.

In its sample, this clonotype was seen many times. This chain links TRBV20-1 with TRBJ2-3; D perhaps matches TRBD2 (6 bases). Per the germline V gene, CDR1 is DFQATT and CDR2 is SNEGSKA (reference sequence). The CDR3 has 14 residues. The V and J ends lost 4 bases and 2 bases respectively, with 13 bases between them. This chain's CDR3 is CSANSGANTDTQYF. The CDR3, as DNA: TGCAGTGCTAACTCGGGAGCTAACACAGATACGCAGTATTTT.

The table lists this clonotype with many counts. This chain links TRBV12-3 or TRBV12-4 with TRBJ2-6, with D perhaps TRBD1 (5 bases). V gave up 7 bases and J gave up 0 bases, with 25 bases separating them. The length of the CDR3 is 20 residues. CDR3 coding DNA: TGTGCCAGCAAACCAATTTCCACAGGTACTTCCGCCTCTGGGGCCAACGTCCTGACTTTC. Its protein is CASKPISTGTSASGANVLTF.

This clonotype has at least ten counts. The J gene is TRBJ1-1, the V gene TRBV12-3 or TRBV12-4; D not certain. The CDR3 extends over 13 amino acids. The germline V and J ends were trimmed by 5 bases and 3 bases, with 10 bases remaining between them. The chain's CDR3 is CASSPSGYTEAFF. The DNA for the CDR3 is TGTGCCAGCAGTCCGTCCGGGTACACTGAAGCTTTCTTT.

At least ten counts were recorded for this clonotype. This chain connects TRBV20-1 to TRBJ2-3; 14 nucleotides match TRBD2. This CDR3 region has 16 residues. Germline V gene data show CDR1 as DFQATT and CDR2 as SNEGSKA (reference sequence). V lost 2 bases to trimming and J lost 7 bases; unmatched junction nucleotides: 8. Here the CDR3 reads CSARPGTSGSGYTQYF. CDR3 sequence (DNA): TGCAGTGCTAGACCCGGGACTAGCGGGAGTGGATATACGCAGTATTTT.